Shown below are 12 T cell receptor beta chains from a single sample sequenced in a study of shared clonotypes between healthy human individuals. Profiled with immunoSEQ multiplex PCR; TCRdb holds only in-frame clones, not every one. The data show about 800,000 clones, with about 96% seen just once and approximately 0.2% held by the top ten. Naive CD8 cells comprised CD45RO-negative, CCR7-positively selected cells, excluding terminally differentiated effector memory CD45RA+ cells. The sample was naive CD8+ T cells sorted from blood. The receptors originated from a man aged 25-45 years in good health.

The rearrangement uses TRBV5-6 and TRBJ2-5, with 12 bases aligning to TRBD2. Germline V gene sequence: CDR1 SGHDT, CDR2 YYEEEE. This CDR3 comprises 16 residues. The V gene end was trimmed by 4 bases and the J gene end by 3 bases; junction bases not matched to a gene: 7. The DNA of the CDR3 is TGTGCCAGCAGCCACCGACTAGCGGGAGATGAAGAGACCCAGTACTTC. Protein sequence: CASSHRLAGDEETQYF.

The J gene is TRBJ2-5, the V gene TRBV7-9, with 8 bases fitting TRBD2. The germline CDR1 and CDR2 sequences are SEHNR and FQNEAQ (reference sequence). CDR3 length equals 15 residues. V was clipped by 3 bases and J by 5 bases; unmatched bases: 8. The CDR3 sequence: CASSFLRASGETQYF. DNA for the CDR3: TGTGCCAGCAGCTTCCTTAGGGCTAGCGGGGAGACCCAGTACTTC.

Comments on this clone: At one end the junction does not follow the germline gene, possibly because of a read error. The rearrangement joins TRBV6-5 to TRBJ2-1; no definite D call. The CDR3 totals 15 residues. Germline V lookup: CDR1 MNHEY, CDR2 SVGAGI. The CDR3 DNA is TGTGCCACCAGTGGGGTTATTCCTAATAACAATGAGCAGTTCTTC. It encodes CATSGVIPNNNEQFF.

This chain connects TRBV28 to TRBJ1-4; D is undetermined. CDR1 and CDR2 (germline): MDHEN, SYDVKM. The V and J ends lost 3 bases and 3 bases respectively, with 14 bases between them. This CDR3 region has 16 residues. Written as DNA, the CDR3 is TGTGCCAGCAGTTTCTGGAGGGAAGGGCCTAATGAAAAACTGTTTTTT. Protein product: CASSFWREGPNEKLFF.

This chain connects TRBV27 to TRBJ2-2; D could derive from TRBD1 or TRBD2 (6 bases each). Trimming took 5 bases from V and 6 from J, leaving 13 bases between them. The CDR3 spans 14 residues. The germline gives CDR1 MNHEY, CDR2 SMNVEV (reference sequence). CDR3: CASSTGAGAGELFF. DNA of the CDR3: TGTGCCAGCAGTACGGGGGCGGGTGCCGGGGAGCTGTTTTTT.

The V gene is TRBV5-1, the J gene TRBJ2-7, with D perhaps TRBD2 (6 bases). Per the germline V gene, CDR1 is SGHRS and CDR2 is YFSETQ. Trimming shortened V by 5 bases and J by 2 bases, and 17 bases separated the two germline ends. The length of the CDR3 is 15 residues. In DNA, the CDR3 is TGCGCCAGCAGAAAACGGGACTCACCAACCTACGAGCAGTACTTC. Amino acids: CASRKRDSPTYEQYF.

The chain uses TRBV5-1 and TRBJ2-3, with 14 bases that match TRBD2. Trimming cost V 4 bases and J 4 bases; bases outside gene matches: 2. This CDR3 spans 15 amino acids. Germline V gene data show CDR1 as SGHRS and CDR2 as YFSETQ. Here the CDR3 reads CASSAGLAGADTQYF. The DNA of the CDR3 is TGCGCCAGCAGCGCGGGACTAGCGGGAGCAGATACGCAGTATTTT.

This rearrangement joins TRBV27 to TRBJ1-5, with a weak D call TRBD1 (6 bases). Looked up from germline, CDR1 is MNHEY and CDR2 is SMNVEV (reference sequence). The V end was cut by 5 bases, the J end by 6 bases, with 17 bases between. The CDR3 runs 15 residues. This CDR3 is CASSPRTGIFQPQHF. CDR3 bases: TGTGCCAGCAGTCCGAGAACAGGGATTTTTCAGCCCCAGCATTTT.

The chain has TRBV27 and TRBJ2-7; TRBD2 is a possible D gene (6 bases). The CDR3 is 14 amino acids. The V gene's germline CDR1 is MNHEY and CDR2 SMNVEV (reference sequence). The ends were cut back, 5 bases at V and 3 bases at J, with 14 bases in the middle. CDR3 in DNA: TGTGCCAGCAGTCCCCGGACTAATAACTACGAGCAGTACTTC. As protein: CASSPRTNNYEQYF.

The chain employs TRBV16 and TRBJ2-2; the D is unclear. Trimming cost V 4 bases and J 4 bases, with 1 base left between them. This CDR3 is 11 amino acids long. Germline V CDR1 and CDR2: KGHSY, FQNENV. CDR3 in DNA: TGTGCCAGCAGCCTCACCGGGGAGCTGTTTTTT. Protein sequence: CASSLTGELFF.

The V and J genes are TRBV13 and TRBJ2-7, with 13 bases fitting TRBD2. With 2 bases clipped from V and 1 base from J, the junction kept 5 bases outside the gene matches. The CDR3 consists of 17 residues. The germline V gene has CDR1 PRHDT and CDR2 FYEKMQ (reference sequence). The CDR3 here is CASSLRLGLAGSYEQYF. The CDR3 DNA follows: TGTGCCAGCAGCTTACGTTTGGGACTAGCGGGATCCTACGAGCAGTACTTC.

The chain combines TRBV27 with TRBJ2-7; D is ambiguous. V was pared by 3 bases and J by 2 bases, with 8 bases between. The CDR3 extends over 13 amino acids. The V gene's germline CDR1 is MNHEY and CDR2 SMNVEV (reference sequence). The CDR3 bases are TGTGCCAGCAGTTTTGGGCCGACCTACGAGCAGTACTTC. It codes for CASSFGPTYEQYF.